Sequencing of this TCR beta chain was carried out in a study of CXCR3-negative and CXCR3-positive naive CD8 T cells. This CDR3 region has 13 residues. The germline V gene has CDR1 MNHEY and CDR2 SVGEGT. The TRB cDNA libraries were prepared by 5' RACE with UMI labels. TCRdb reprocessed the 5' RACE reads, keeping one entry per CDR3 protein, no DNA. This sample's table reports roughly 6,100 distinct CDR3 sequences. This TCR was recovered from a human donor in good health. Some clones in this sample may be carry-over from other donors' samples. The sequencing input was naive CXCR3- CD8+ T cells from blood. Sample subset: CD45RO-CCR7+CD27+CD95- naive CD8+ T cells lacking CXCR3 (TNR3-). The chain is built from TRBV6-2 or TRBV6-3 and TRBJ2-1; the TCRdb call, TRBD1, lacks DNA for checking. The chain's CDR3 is CASTRTGENEQFF.